The T cell receptor beta chain under discussion was sequenced for a study of blood T cell repertoires in COVID-19 (dated by TCRdb to 2019 to 2021). About the study as a whole: Samples from collaborators originated in the United States, Italy and Spain and spanned both the acute and convalescent phases of COVID-19. Subjects who had been exposed to COVID-19, were actively infected with it, or had recovered from it provided the deeply sampled blood TCRbeta repertoires that made up the dataset. Where HLA class I and class II types were available, the types were taken from metadata supplied by the sample provider, not from assay-based typing. A freely available public database, intended as a resource for researchers studying the immune response to SARS-CoV-2, is where the repertoires were released. The prospective study material was composed of cDNA or gDNA derived from T cells, B-cell-depleted T cells, or PBMCs. The samples were drawn from two sources: the first 160 participants of the ongoing ImmuneRACE study, and 1,254 subjects contributed by 6 global collaborators. Sample metadata almost always included a de-identified subject ID, COVID-19 status, age in years and sex. General conclusions and limits of the study: Clinical and demographic metadata were provided uncurated, with the amount varying by source and participant.

Worth noting for this clone: There is no known antigen for this receptor. Qualities for individual bases were not recorded, and no much larger clone is one base off.

TCRbeta CDR3 regions were amplified from genomic DNA using the immunoSEQ Assay, a bias-controlled multiplex PCR. Regarding the original processing steps: Within the assay, amplification of reference gene primers was used to estimate how many nucleated cells each sample contained. To quantify the absolute abundance of each unique TCRbeta CDR3 rearrangement, sequence reads were collapsed and filtered. For each sample, productive Simpson clonality was calculated by taking the square root of Simpson's diversity index across productive rearrangements. In its TCRdb copy, this immuneACCESS table keeps in-frame sequences only and misses some clones. Where compared with another copy, unresolved V genes explain less than half of these, and the others have no known cause. D and trimming were read from the DNA, whereas the V and J calls and clone size are those reported in that table. In this sample the table shows more than 200,000 clones, 88% of which occur a single time. The ten largest make up 2.5% to 3.5% of the sample.

Whole blood was collected in K2EDTA tubes by collaborating institutions according to the institutions' own protocols. For TCRbeta analysis, collaborator samples were shipped as frozen whole blood, as isolated PBMCs, or as DNA extracted from either sample type. This TCR came from a woman aged 55-69 years with acute or convalescent COVID-19. Sequenced: peripheral blood.

The CDR3 protein: CATSRGQTNEKLFF. The sequenced DNA is TGTGCCACCAGCAGAGGACAGACTAATGAAAAACTGTTTTTT. The chain joins TRBV15 to TRBJ1-4; a weak D assignment points to TRBD1 (5 bases agree). As encoded in the germline V gene (reference sequence), CDR1 is LNHNV while CDR2 is YYDKDF. The CDR3 spans 14 residues, from the cysteine through the phenylalanine. Only the CDR3 part of the read is kept: 42 bases, read in frame from the first base. The junction carries 5 bases between V and J, which are trimmed by 1 base and 2 bases respectively.